One TCR beta chain is described in this entry. The entry originates in a study of regulatory T cells in long-lasting Graves disease. Construction of the TCR beta libraries employed iRepertoire HTBI primers in conjunction with Arm-PCR of CDR3 regions. TCRdb re-derived calls from the multiplex PCR reads in MiXCR, one entry per CDR3 protein. The sample shows about 400,000 distinct CDR3 sequences, around 20% of them seen only once. Time point reported: persistent/refractory GD, antithyroid drugs over 5 years with positive TRAb. Isolated PBMC RNA provided the starting material for the TCR library. Trimming took 3 bases from V and 1 from J, leaving 7 bases between them. Germline V gene sequence: CDR1 SGHTS, CDR2 YDEGEE. This CDR3 spans 14 amino acids.

The chain employs TRBV5-8 and TRBJ2-2; no definite D call. The clonotype originates from a female donor with Graves disease. This specimen consisted of peripheral blood mononuclear cells (PBMCs), obtained when the disease was refractory, from a patient treated with antithyroid drugs. The CDR3, as DNA: TGTGCCAGCAGCTCAACGGTGAACACCGGGGAGCTGTTTTTT. Its protein is CASSSTVNTGELFF.